Listed below are T cell receptor beta chains from one sample, sequenced in a study of molecular identifiers for immune sequencing clone quantification. TCRdb used MiXCR to reprocess the PCR reads, holding one entry per CDR3 protein. The table records some 96,000 distinct CDR3 sequences, approximately 24% of them present only once. Material for sequencing was naive CD8+ T cells from blood, with Jurkat cell RNA spiked in. The receptors were sampled from a human donor in good health. Some libraries in this study had Jurkat cell RNA spiked in. The CDR3 runs from the conserved cysteine through the conserved F or W. D genes are given only for firm matches.

TRBV15	-	TRBJ2-5	CATSRRGGPYQETQYF
TRBV30	-	TRBJ2-7	CAWRPLSSYEQYF
TRBV7-2	TRBD2	TRBJ2-1	CASSGGSGGFSYNEQFF
TRBV25-1	-	TRBJ1-1	CASSDGGDDTEAFF
TRBV27	TRBD1	TRBJ2-5	CASSFTGGLETQYF
TRBV12-3/TRBV12-4	TRBD1	TRBJ2-2	CASTGVTGELFF
TRBV12-3/TRBV12-4	TRBD1	TRBJ2-5	CASSHWDSPEETQYF
TRBV29-1	-	TRBJ1-1	CSVEESVAGSWTEAFF
TRBV4-2	TRBD2	TRBJ2-1	CASSQSGGSYNEQFF
TRBV6-6	TRBD2	TRBJ2-2	CASSYSSLAGAGTGELFF
TRBV2	-	TRBJ1-2	CASSESVRVNYGYTF
TRBV4-1	TRBD1	TRBJ2-2	CASSPRTGSNPGELFF
TRBV6-5	-	TRBJ1-2	CASSYSGGANYGYTF
TRBV5-6	TRBD1	TRBJ2-7	CASSLGGQGYYEQYF
TRBV14	-	TRBJ2-7	CASSQDISGAPYEQYF
TRBV27	-	TRBJ1-2	CASSSSLLDIYGYTF
TRBV27	-	TRBJ2-1	CASSLSAGIHEQFF
TRBV29-1	-	TRBJ2-4	CSVEVSGPNPPGIQYF
TRBV5-1	TRBD2	TRBJ2-1	CASSSLGLAGGPYEQFF
TRBV27	-	TRBJ1-5	CASSLRGNQPQHF
TRBV29-1	-	TRBJ2-2	CSVVWGARTGELFF
TRBV6-2/TRBV6-3	-	TRBJ1-5	CASTSSPLEPQHF
TRBV19	TRBD2	TRBJ2-7	CASSQERGAYEQYF